This TCR beta chain stems from a study of blood T cell repertoires in COVID-19. Trimming removed 6 bases at V and 6 bases at J, with 15 bases between. The CDR3 is 13 amino acids. Germline CDR1 reads KGHSH; CDR2 reads LQKENI. Data came from immunoSEQ multiplex PCR; TCRdb stores just in-frame clones and leaves some out. The sample shows some 69,000 clones, 60% to 80% of them seen only once. The clonotype was recovered from a man aged 60 to 69 with acute or convalescent COVID-19. The V call is TRBV18, the J call TRBJ2-7; D is perhaps TRBD2 (7 bases). Sequenced input: peripheral blood. Written as DNA, the CDR3 is TGTGCCAGCTCGCCGAGGGGGGAGGGCGAGCAGTACTTC. This encodes CASSPRGEGEQYF.